The next 8 T cell receptor beta chains were all read from a single sample in a study of blood T cell repertoires in COVID-19. Produced via immunoSEQ multiplex PCR; TCRdb's table is partial and in-frame only. Of approximately 89,000 clones in the sample, around four fifths are singletons; the top ten hold roughly an eighth. Sequenced input: peripheral blood. The receptors stem from a human donor in a cohort sampled during active COVID-19.

The chain combines TRBV11-1 with TRBJ2-1, with a possible D match to TRBD1 (7 bases). The germline V and J ends were trimmed by 7 bases and 10 bases, with 17 bases remaining between them. The CDR3 covers 13 residues. Germline values: CDR1 SGHAT, CDR2 FQDESV (reference sequence). The CDR3 DNA is TGTGCCAGCACTGGACAGGCTCGGGGGGAGCAGTTCTTC. Protein sequence: CASTGQARGEQFF.

The genes are TRBV10-3 and TRBJ2-5, with D perhaps TRBD1 (6 bases). Trimming took 6 bases from V and 0 from J, leaving 11 bases between them. In germline, CDR1 is ENHRY, CDR2 SYGVKD. The length of the CDR3 is 14 residues. CDR3 sequence: CAIRDSGYQETQYF. In nucleotides, the CDR3 is TGTGCCATCAGGGACAGTGGGTACCAAGAGACCCAGTACTTC.

The gene calls are TRBV15 and TRBJ2-2; 8 nucleotides match TRBD1. Germline CDR1 LNHNV, CDR2 YYDKDF (reference sequence). V lost 7 bases to trimming and J lost 5 bases; unmatched junction nucleotides: 9. The CDR3 totals 15 residues. The CDR3 loop reads CATIPGTGGTGELFF. CDR3 sequence (DNA): TGTGCCACCATTCCCGGGACAGGAGGAACCGGGGAGCTGTTTTTT. Complete variable domain (other parts from reference TRBV15 and TRBJ2-2): DAMVIQNPRYQVTQFGKPVTLSCSQTLNHNVMYWYQQKSSQAPKLLFHYYDKDFNNEADTPDNFQSRRPNTSFCFLDIRSPGLGDTAMYLCATIPGTGGTGELFFGEGSRLTVL.

This clone has more than one count but fewer than ten. CDR3 DNA sequence: TGTGCCAGCGGATTCCGGACAGGAGCCTTCTATGGCTACACCTTC. Its translation is CASGFRTGAFYGYTF. This chain joins TRBV27 and TRBJ1-2; TRBD1 matches 7 bases. CDR3 size: 15 residues. The germline V gene encodes CDR1 MNHEY and CDR2 SMNVEV (reference sequence). V shed 8 bases, J shed 4 bases, and the junction held 13 bases outside the gene matches.

This chain connects TRBV7-2 to TRBJ2-7, with D unresolved. In germline, CDR1 is SGHTA, CDR2 FQGNSA. The CDR3 extends over 15 amino acids. The V gene lost 1 base and the J gene lost 0 bases, with 10 bases spanning the gap. This CDR3 is CASSLGLRSSYEQYF. DNA for the CDR3: TGTGCCAGCAGCTTAGGACTTCGTAGCTCCTACGAGCAGTACTTC.

The V gene is TRBV30, the J gene TRBJ2-1, with D perhaps matching TRBD2 (6 bases). V was shortened by 3 bases and J by 7 bases, with 16 bases between the two germline ends. The CDR3 has 14 residues. Germline CDR1 GTSNPN, CDR2 SVGIG (reference sequence). This CDR3 reads CAWRVGLALNEQFF. The CDR3 coding sequence is TGTGCCTGGAGGGTAGGGCTAGCGTTAAATGAGCAGTTCTTC.

This chain uses TRBV5-6 with TRBJ2-6; possibly TRBD1 for D (5 bases). The CDR3 extends over 15 amino acids. Deletions cut 2 bases from V and 2 bases from J, with 8 bases between. Germline CDR1 and CDR2: SGHDT and YYEEEE. CDR3 bases: TGTGCCAGCAGCTTCAGGGTTACTGGGGCCAACGTCCTGACTTTC. Translation: CASSFRVTGANVLTF. Using reference TRBV5-6 and TRBJ2-6 for the parts outside the CDR3, the full variable domain is DAGVTQSPTHLIKTRGQQVTLRCSPKSGHDTVSWYQQALGQGPQFIFQYYEEEERQRGNFPDRFSGHQFPNYSSELNVNALLLGDSALYLCASSFRVTGANVLTFGAGSRLTVL.

The gene calls are TRBV6-6 and TRBJ1-3; 7 bases are shared with TRBD1. V lost 5 bases to trimming and J lost 0 bases; unmatched junction nucleotides: 1. The length of the CDR3 is 14 residues. CDR1 is MNHNY, CDR2 SVGAGI, per germline (reference sequence). DNA for the CDR3: TGTGCCAGCAGTGCAGGGGGCTCTGGAAACACCATATATTTT. Its protein product is CASSAGGSGNTIYF.